A selection of T cell receptor beta chains follows, all from one sample in a study of beta chain features in type 1 diabetes. Using immunoSEQ multiplex PCR, the repertoire was profiled, and TCRdb retains in-frame clones only, with some absent. The sample includes some 200,000 clones, roughly 16% of them seen just once. The sequenced sample was naive CD4+ T cells from blood. These receptors all come from a man aged 25 to 40 with type 1 diabetes. CDR3s include the opening cysteine and the closing phenylalanine or tryptophan. A D gene is named only where the DNA matches it firmly. Some rows have no size entry. The others give once, few or many, or a class for an expanded clone.

CASSLYKKQKLFF,TGTGCCAGCAGCTTATATAAGAAGCAAAAACTGTTTTTT,TRBV7-2,-,TRBJ1-4,few
CSVEGRTEAFF,TGCAGCGTTGAGGGGAGAACTGAAGCTTTCTTT,TRBV29-1,-,TRBJ1-1,-
CASSPPTDQETQYF,TGTGCCAGCAGTCCCCCGACGGATCAAGAGACCCAGTACTTC,TRBV28,-,TRBJ2-5,few
CASSRDRQGRQETQYF,TGTGCCAGCTCCCGGGACAGGCAGGGCCGACAAGAGACCCAGTACTTC,TRBV2,TRBD1,TRBJ2-5,-
CASSATGTISYNEQFF,TGTGCCAGTAGTGCGACCGGGACTATCTCCTACAATGAGCAGTTCTTC,TRBV19,TRBD2,TRBJ2-1,few
CASRTSLGNIQYF,TGTGCCAGCAGGACTTCCCTAGGAAACATTCAGTACTTC,TRBV2,-,TRBJ2-4,-
CASSLAGTSQTNEQFF,TGCGCCAGCAGCTTGGCCGGGACTAGCCAGACCAATGAGCAGTTCTTC,TRBV5-1,TRBD2,TRBJ2-1,-
CAWSVLPAGGYNEQFF,TGTGCCTGGAGTGTACTCCCAGCGGGAGGGTACAATGAGCAGTTCTTC,TRBV30,TRBD2,TRBJ2-1,few
CASSWSGEAFF,TGTGCCAGCAGTTGGTCGGGTGAAGCTTTCTTT,TRBV25-1,-,TRBJ1-1,-
CASSQARTGGNEQYF,TGCGCCAGCAGCCAAGCTCGGACAGGGGGCAACGAGCAGTACTTC,TRBV5-1,TRBD1,TRBJ2-7,few
CASSSGTTWEQFF,TGTGCCAGCAGCTCCGGGACCACTTGGGAGCAGTTCTTC,TRBV7-2,-,TRBJ2-1,few
CASRSGSFFYEQYF,TGTGCCAGCAGATCAGGATCATTCTTCTACGAGCAGTACTTC,TRBV28,-,TRBJ2-7,-
CASSRQGFGYF,TGTGCCAGCAGCCGACAGGGGTTCGGGTATTTT,TRBV7-9,TRBD1,TRBJ2-3,-
CASQLGMSDTQYF,TGTGCCAGCCAGCTGGGTATGTCAGATACGCAGTATTTT,TRBV30,-,TRBJ2-3,few
CASSLQNIQYF,TGTGCCAGCAGTCTGCAAAACATTCAGTACTTC,TRBV2,-,TRBJ2-4,-
CASSRDRVYNEQFF,TGTGCCAGCTCCCGGGACAGGGTTTACAATGAGCAGTTCTTC,TRBV9,TRBD1,TRBJ2-1,few
CASTLSPAYEQYF,TGTGCCAGCACCCTTTCACCCGCCTACGAGCAGTACTTC,TRBV6-1,-,TRBJ2-7,-
CAIRASSYEQYF,TGTGCCATCAGGGCTAGCTCCTACGAGCAGTACTTC,TRBV10-3,-,TRBJ2-7,few
CASSREIRREQFF,TGTGCCAGCAGCCGGGAGATACGCAGGGAGCAGTTCTTC,TRBV2,-,TRBJ2-1,-
CASSQSRGSAKIGQYF,TGCGCCAGCAGTCAATCCCGGGGCTCGGCTAAGATCGGGCAGTACTTC,TRBV23-1,-,TRBJ2-7,few
CASSLTGEQYF,TGTGCCAGCAGCCTGACTGGCGAGCAGTACTTC,TRBV7-2,-,TRBJ2-7,once
CASSFAGVRNEQFF,TGTGCCAGCAGCTTCGCGGGAGTTCGCAATGAGCAGTTCTTC,TRBV7-9,TRBD2,TRBJ2-1,-
CSVAAIDRGYGYTF,TGCAGCGTGGCCGCGATAGACAGGGGCTATGGCTACACCTTC,TRBV29-1,TRBD1,TRBJ1-2,-
CACILAGASNEQFF,TGTGCCTGCATTCTAGCGGGAGCCTCCAATGAGCAGTTCTTC,TRBV30,TRBD2,TRBJ2-1,-
CASSLITRTSGQIYNEQFF,TGTGCCAGCAGTTTAATCACGAGGACTAGCGGGCAGATTTACAATGAGCAGTTCTTC,TRBV28,TRBD2,TRBJ2-1,few
CASSSNRRGYTF,TGTGCCAGCAGTTCCAACAGAAGGGGCTACACCTTC,TRBV28,-,TRBJ1-2,-
CSAKTRETQYF,TGCAGTGCTAAAACTCGAGAGACCCAGTACTTC,TRBV20-1,-,TRBJ2-5,-
CASSQFPRGDEQYF,TGCGCCAGCAGTCAATTCCCGAGGGGGGACGAGCAGTACTTC,TRBV23-1,-,TRBJ2-7,few
CASSMGYTGELFF,TGTGCCAGTAGTATGGGGTACACCGGGGAGCTGTTTTTT,TRBV19,-,TRBJ2-2,-
CSVCPREPYNEQFF,TGCAGCGTTTGCCCTCGGGAGCCCTACAATGAGCAGTTCTTC,TRBV29-1,-,TRBJ2-1,-
CASSEPSGTGKREQYF,TGCGCCAGCAGTGAGCCTTCCGGGACAGGGAAAAGAGAGCAGTACTTC,TRBV10-2,TRBD1,TRBJ2-7,-
CATSRGTGENIQYF,TGTGCCACCAGTAGAGGGACAGGGGAAAACATTCAGTACTTC,TRBV15,TRBD1,TRBJ2-4,-
CASSLADNYGYTF,TGTGCCAGCAGCTTAGCGGATAACTATGGCTACACCTTC,TRBV7-9,-,TRBJ1-2,few
CASRGWGETQYF,TGTGCCAGTCGTGGTTGGGGAGAGACCCAGTACTTC,TRBV5-6,-,TRBJ2-5,few
CASSLSLETQYF,TGTGCCAGCAGCTTATCGTTGGAGACCCAGTACTTC,TRBV7-9,-,TRBJ2-5,-
CAWIRQLYGYTF,TGTGCCTGGATTCGACAGCTCTATGGCTACACCTTC,TRBV30,-,TRBJ1-2,-
CSVGVAGTTDTQYF,TGCAGCGTTGGGGTAGCGGGTACCACAGATACGCAGTATTTT,TRBV29-1,TRBD2,TRBJ2-3,few
CASSSGGTETQYF,TGTGCCAGCAGTTCAGGGGGCACAGAGACCCAGTACTTC,TRBV28,TRBD1,TRBJ2-5,few
CASSPAGGRSYEQYF,TGTGCCAGCAGTCCAGCGGGAGGCCGTTCCTACGAGCAGTACTTC,TRBV28,TRBD2,TRBJ2-7,-
CAWARQGQETQYF,TGTGCCTGGGCGCGACAGGGGCAAGAGACCCAGTACTTC,TRBV30,TRBD1,TRBJ2-5,few
CASSVLARSVYNEQFF,TGTGCCAGCAGCGTTCTAGCTAGATCTGTCTACAATGAGCAGTTCTTC,TRBV9,-,TRBJ2-1,few
CASSTQDSSYEQYF,TGTGCCAGCAGCACCCAGGATAGCTCCTACGAGCAGTACTTC,TRBV9,-,TRBJ2-7,-
CASSPSTVPRSGANVLTF,TGTGCCAGCTCACCTTCGACAGTTCCACGCTCTGGGGCCAACGTCCTGACTTTC,TRBV18,-,TRBJ2-6,-
CSAKQGEDTQYF,TGCAGCGCAAAACAGGGGGAAGATACGCAGTATTTT,TRBV29-1,TRBD1,TRBJ2-3,-
CASRGVSQGARTGELFF,TGTGCCAGCAGGGGTGTTAGTCAGGGGGCTAGGACCGGGGAGCTGTTTTTT,TRBV4-2,TRBD1,TRBJ2-2,-
CASSTAREQYF,TGTGCCAGCAGCACTGCCCGCGAGCAGTACTTC,TRBV7-2,-,TRBJ2-7,-
CASSLEEADTQYF,TGTGCCAGCAGCTTGGAGGAAGCAGATACGCAGTATTTT,TRBV7-2,-,TRBJ2-3,-
CASSPPGGGRTEAFF,TGTGCCAGCAGCCCCCCTGGAGGGGGGAGAACTGAAGCTTTCTTT,TRBV7-3,-,TRBJ1-1,few
CSGRTTSSYEQYF,TGCAGCGGCCGGACAACTAGCTCCTACGAGCAGTACTTC,TRBV29-1,-,TRBJ2-7,-
CAWSVGGQETQYF,TGTGCCTGGAGTGTAGGAGGCCAAGAGACCCAGTACTTC,TRBV30,-,TRBJ2-5,once